Listed here are 25 T cell receptor beta chains from one sample, sequenced in a study of T cells in Graves' hyperthyroidism and ophthalmopathy (dated by TCRdb to the late 2010s). Libraries were constructed by multiplex PCR. The sequencer listed for this sample is Illumina HiSeq 2000. The TCR beta CDR3 regions were amplified from RNA transcripts. For the first round of RT-PCR on the TCR CDR3, the HTBI primer set was used together with the Qiagen OneStep RT-PCR kit. The public reads were quality trimmed at Q25 with fastp and then assembled into clones with MiXCR by TCRdb, keeping productive beta chains. Every distinct CDR3 protein forms one entry, paired with its most common genes and DNA. This sample has over 250,000 distinct CDR3 sequences in its table, and roughly an eighth of those were observed once. The biggest ten clones account for almost 35% of the sample. Sequencing used blood. These receptors originate from a woman aged 35 to 49 with Graves' ophthalmopathy.

Many counts were recorded for this clonotype. The gene calls are TRBV29-1 and TRBJ2-3; 14 nucleotides line up with TRBD2. The CDR3 sequence is 13 residues long. Germline V gives CDR1 SQVTM, CDR2 ANQGSEA. The V and J ends lost 6 bases and 6 bases, in that order; junction bases with no gene match: 2. CDR3 nucleotide sequence: TGCAGCGTCCGGACTAGCGGGAGGGATACGCAGTATTTT. It codes for CSVRTSGRDTQYF.

Points on this clonotype: A read error may be the cause here, since a much bigger clone is one base away. The chain links TRBV28 to TRBJ2-1; 7 bases match TRBD2. Germline loops: CDR1 MDHEN, CDR2 SYDVKM. The CDR3 has 14 residues. This CDR3 reads CASSGLDAYNEQSF. The CDR3 coding sequence is TGTGCCAGCAGCGGACTAGACGCCTACAATGAGCAGTCCTTC.

This clonotype came up many times. A junction end diverges from the germline sequence, so it may reflect a read error. This chain uses TRBV3-1 with TRBJ1-1; 7 bases agree with TRBD1. From germline, CDR1 is LGHDT and CDR2 YNNKEL (reference sequence). The CDR3 is 14 amino acids. In nucleotides, the CDR3 is TGTGCCAGCAGCAAAGACAGGGCTTTCACTGAAGCTTTCTTT. It translates to CASSKDRAFTEAFF. Looking up the rest from reference TRBV3-1 and TRBJ1-1 gives the full variable domain: DTAVSQTPKYLVTQMGNDKSIKCEQNLGHDTMYWYKQDSKKFLKIMFSYNNKELIINETVPNRFSPKSPDKAHLNLHINSLELGDSAVYFCASSKDRAFTEAFFGQGTRLTVV.

This clonotype was counted only a few times. This rearrangement joins TRBV6-1 to TRBJ1-3; maybe TRBD1 (5 bases). Per germline, CDR1 MNHNS and CDR2 SASEGT. V was trimmed by 6 bases and J by 3 bases, leaving 21 bases between them. The CDR3 has 17 amino acids. CDR3 sequence: CASSVPISQGVGNTIYF. In nucleotides, the CDR3 is TGTGCCAGCAGCGTCCCTATATCCCAGGGAGTTGGAAACACCATATATTTT.

The table lists this clonotype with a few counts. The chain combines TRBV20-1 with TRBJ1-4, with D hard to call. Looked up from germline, CDR1 is DFQATT and CDR2 is SNEGSKA (reference sequence). The germline V and J ends were trimmed by 3 bases and 0 bases, with 8 bases remaining between them. The CDR3 is made up of 14 amino acids. The CDR3 DNA reads TGCAGTGCTAGGGAAAGGGCAACTAATGAAAAACTGTTTTTT. This translates into CSARERATNEKLFF.

Many counts were recorded for this clonotype. CDR3 amino acids: CASSPYRVGETQYF. The DNA for the CDR3 is TGTGCCAGCAGTCCCTACAGGGTCGGGGAGACCCAGTACTTC. The J gene is TRBJ2-5, the V gene TRBV27; D possibly corresponds to TRBD1 (6 bases). This CDR3 has 14 amino acids. V dropped 5 bases and J dropped 5 bases, with 15 bases sitting between them. Looked up from germline, CDR1 is MNHEY and CDR2 is SMNVEV (reference sequence).

This clonotype was observed at least ten times. The chain recombines TRBV5-1 with TRBJ1-1; D unclear. This CDR3 contains 12 residues. Germline CDR1 is SGHRS and CDR2 is YFSETQ. V was trimmed by 0 bases and J by 5 bases, leaving 5 bases between them. CDR3 bases: TGCGCCAGCAGCTTGGAGAGTACTGAAGCTTTCTTT. Amino acids: CASSLESTEAFF.

This clonotype was observed many times. The rearrangement links TRBV2 to TRBJ2-5, with a tentative D call TRBD1 (7 bases). Germline CDR1 and CDR2: SNHLY and FYNNEI. The CDR3 contains 15 residues. The V and J ends lost 2 bases and 5 bases respectively, with 15 bases between them. CDR3 coding DNA: TGTGCCAGCAGTGAAAAGGCAGGGGGGACGGAGACCCAGTACTTC. This encodes CASSEKAGGTETQYF. Based on the CDR3 plus reference TRBV2 and TRBJ2-5, the full variable domain is EPEVTQTPSHQVTQMGQEVILRCVPISNHLYFYWYRQILGQKVEFLVSFYNNEISEKSEIFDDQFSVERPDGSNFTLKIRSTKLEDSAMYFCASSEKAGGTETQYFGPGTRLLVL.

This clonotype was seen at least ten times. V gene TRBV3-1 combines with J gene TRBJ2-1; 12 nucleotides agree with TRBD1. Germline-derived CDR1 and CDR2 are LGHDT and YNNKEL (reference sequence). The CDR3 is 16 residues long. The trim removed 1 base at V and 6 bases at J, leaving 4 bases unmatched. CDR3 region: CASSQVGQGAVNEQFF. The CDR3 region has the DNA TGTGCCAGCAGCCAAGTGGGACAGGGGGCGGTCAATGAGCAGTTCTTC.

This clonotype was recorded many times. CDR3 nucleotide sequence: TGCAGCGTTGGGACTAGCGGGAGCACAGATACGCAGTATTTT. Amino acid sequence: CSVGTSGSTDTQYF. V and J are TRBV29-1 and TRBJ2-3, with 11 nucleotides matching TRBD2. V trimming: 4 bases; J trimming: 0 bases; junction bases outside the gene matches: 0. Germline V CDR1 and CDR2: SQVTM, ANQGSEA. The CDR3 contains 14 residues.

This clonotype was seen many times. The V and J genes are TRBV27 and TRBJ1-1; D may be TRBD1 (6 bases). CDR1 and CDR2 (germline): MNHEY, SMNVEV (reference sequence). This CDR3 spans 14 amino acids. V gave up 2 bases and J gave up 1 base, with 8 bases separating them. The CDR3 coding sequence is TGTGCCAGCAGTTTAAGGACAGAGAACACTGAAGCTTTCTTT. Its translation: CASSLRTENTEAFF.

The sample holds many counts of this clonotype. The chain recombines TRBV6-1 with TRBJ1-2, with D possibly TRBD1 on 5 matching bases. In germline, CDR1 is MNHNS, CDR2 SASEGT. Trimming stripped 9 bases from V and 2 bases from J, with 7 bases between. This CDR3 has 11 residues. CDR3 residues: CASRGNYGYTF. The CDR3 nucleotides are TGTGCCAGTAGGGGAAACTATGGCTACACCTTC.

In this sample, this clonotype turned up many times. The chain recombines TRBV6-1 with TRBJ2-6, with D tentatively TRBD1 (6 bases). This CDR3 contains 14 residues. CDR1 and CDR2 (germline): MNHNS, SASEGT. Between the trimmed V and J ends, which lost 9 bases and 1 base, there was a span of 10 bases. The CDR3 region is CASSGQSGANVLTF. In nucleotides, the CDR3 is TGTGCCAGTTCCGGACAGTCTGGGGCCAACGTCCTGACTTTC.

The chain employs TRBV5-1 and TRBJ2-5; 8 nucleotides agree with TRBD2. Germline CDR1 SGHRS, CDR2 YFSETQ. The CDR3 is 14 amino acids. V was pared by 5 bases and J by 2 bases, with 5 bases of the junction left unmatched. The DNA for the CDR3 is TGCGCCAGCAGGGTTAGCGGGGTTCAAGAGACCCAGTACTTC. Its translation: CASRVSGVQETQYF.

This clonotype was seen more than once but under ten times. The chain is built from TRBV5-1 and TRBJ2-2, with a weak D call TRBD2 (6 bases). The CDR3 runs 17 residues. The germline V gene has CDR1 SGHRS and CDR2 YFSETQ. Between the trimmed V and J ends, which lost 4 bases and 2 bases, there was a span of 18 bases. The DNA for the CDR3 is TGCGCCAGCAGCGTGGGAGGCCTAGTTATTAACACCGGGGAGCTGTTTTTT. Encoded protein: CASSVGGLVINTGELFF.

The rearrangement links TRBV20-1 to TRBJ1-1; tentative D call: TRBD1 (5 bases). The CDR3 sequence is 15 residues long. Trimming took off 1 base at V and 3 bases at J, with 15 bases between the two ends. The germline V gene encodes CDR1 DFQATT and CDR2 SNEGSKA (reference sequence). The CDR3 sequence: CSARANTGPYTEAFF. Here the CDR3 DNA reads TGCAGTGCTAGAGCGAATACGGGGCCGTACACTGAAGCTTTCTTT.

This chain joins TRBV7-2 and TRBJ2-3; maybe TRBD2 (5 bases). V lost 5 bases to trimming and J lost 4 bases, with 13 bases between them. There are 14 residues in the CDR3. In germline, CDR1 is SGHTA, CDR2 FQGNSA. CDR3: CASSRSANADTQYF. As DNA, the CDR3 is TGTGCCAGCAGCCGTAGCGCCAATGCAGATACGCAGTATTTT.

The V and J genes are TRBV27 and TRBJ2-7, with 9 bases that match TRBD1. V trimming: 0 bases; J trimming: 1 base; junction bases outside the gene matches: 4. Germline CDR1 is MNHEY and CDR2 is SMNVEV (reference sequence). There are 16 residues in the CDR3. The CDR3 region is CASSLSPGTGSYEQYF. The CDR3 nucleotides read TGTGCCAGCAGTTTATCCCCCGGGACAGGGTCCTACGAGCAGTACTTC.

This clonotype was detected ten times or more. The chain recombines TRBV10-3 with TRBJ2-7, with unresolved D. The germline CDR1 and CDR2 sequences are ENHRY and SYGVKD. This CDR3 is built from 11 residues. V lost 4 bases and J 2 bases, leaving 3 bases between the germline ends. CDR3 protein: CAISGTYEQYF. The CDR3 bases are TGTGCCATCAGTGGGACCTACGAGCAGTACTTC.

Ten or more counts support this clonotype. The rearrangement links TRBV28 to TRBJ1-5; 9 bases line up with TRBD1. V shed 4 bases and J 6 bases; nucleotides not matched to a gene: 10. CDR1 and CDR2 from the germline V gene are MDHEN and SYDVKM. The CDR3 length is 16 residues. The CDR3 is CASSSPGTGLSQPQHF. CDR3 nucleotide sequence: TGTGCCAGCAGTTCCCCCGGGACAGGGCTGAGTCAGCCCCAGCATTTT.

This clonotype came up a few times. The chain employs TRBV29-1 and TRBJ2-7; TRBD2 aligns across 8 bases. Per germline, CDR1 SQVTM and CDR2 ANQGSEA. Losses at the gene ends were 5 bases for V and 0 bases for J; bases not matched to a gene: 15. The CDR3 loop spans 17 amino acids. The CDR3 loop reads CSVHFWRAGESSYEQYF. The CDR3 DNA reads as TGCAGCGTTCATTTTTGGAGAGCGGGAGAGAGCTCCTACGAGCAGTACTTC.

This clonotype was detected ten times or more. This chain uses TRBV2 with TRBJ1-2; D not certain. The CDR3 extends over 13 amino acids. Germline V gene sequence: CDR1 SNHLY, CDR2 FYNNEI. V lost 9 bases and J 0 bases, leaving 11 bases between the germline ends. CDR3 nucleotide sequence: TGTGCCAGGGATCGGGCAACTAACTATGGCTACACCTTC. This codes for CARDRATNYGYTF.

This clonotype was recorded at least ten times. The V and J genes are TRBV7-8 and TRBJ1-1; 8 bases fit TRBD1. Losses at the gene ends were 5 bases for V and 7 bases for J; bases not matched to a gene: 18. CDR1 is SGHVS and CDR2 is FQNEAQ in the germline V gene. There are 17 residues in the CDR3. CDR3 DNA: TGTGCCAGCAGCCGAAACCGGGACAAGACAGGGGACAATGAAGCTTTCTTT. The encoded protein is CASSRNRDKTGDNEAFF.

Comment on this clonotype: This clone may be a read error of a much larger clone one base away. This rearrangement joins TRBV15 to TRBJ2-5; tentative D call: TRBD2 (5 bases). CDR1 and CDR2 from the germline V gene are LNHNV and YYDKDF (reference sequence). The CDR3 runs to 12 residues. CDR3 DNA: TGTACCACCAGCAGAGATATGGGGAGCCAGTACTTC. Amino acid sequence: CTTSRDMGSQYF.

This clonotype was detected ten times or more. J is TRBJ1-4 and V is TRBV2; unclear D gene. Germline loops: CDR1 SNHLY, CDR2 FYNNEI. Trimming removed 6 bases at V and 11 bases at J, with 22 bases between. The CDR3 has 15 amino acids. This CDR3 is CASSLEGRSRMKLFF. Written as DNA, the CDR3 is TGTGCCAGCAGCCTCGAAGGCAGGAGCCGTATGAAACTGTTTTTT.